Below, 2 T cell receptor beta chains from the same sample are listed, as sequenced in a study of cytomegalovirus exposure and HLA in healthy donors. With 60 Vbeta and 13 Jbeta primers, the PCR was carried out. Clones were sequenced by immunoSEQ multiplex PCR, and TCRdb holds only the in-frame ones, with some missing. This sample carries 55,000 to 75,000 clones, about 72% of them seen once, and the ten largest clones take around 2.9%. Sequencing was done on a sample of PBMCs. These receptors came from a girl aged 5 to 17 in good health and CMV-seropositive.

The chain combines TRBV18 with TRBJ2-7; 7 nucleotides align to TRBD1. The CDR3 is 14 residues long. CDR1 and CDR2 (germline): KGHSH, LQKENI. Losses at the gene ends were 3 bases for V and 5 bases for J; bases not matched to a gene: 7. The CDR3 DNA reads TGTGCCAGCTCACCCGGCCAGGGGGAAGACGAGCAGTACTTC. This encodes CASSPGQGEDEQYF.

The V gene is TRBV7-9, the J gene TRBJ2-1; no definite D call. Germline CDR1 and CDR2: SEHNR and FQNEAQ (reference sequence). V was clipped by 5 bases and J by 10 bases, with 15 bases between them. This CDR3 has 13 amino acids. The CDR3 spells CASSPFARREQFF. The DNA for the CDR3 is TGTGCCAGCAGCCCCTTCGCTCGGCGGGAGCAGTTCTTC.